This T cell receptor beta chain is drawn from a study of shared clonotypes between healthy human individuals. Overall study results and limits: Even with large depth, rarefaction showed that sorted-subset sequencing was incomplete.

Donors were healthy HIV-negative adults without recently reported acute infections or vaccinations. With respect to this clone: The target antigen is unknown.

Roughly 200 ng DNA, 30,000 or so T cell genomes, went into each sorted-subset replicate PCR. TCRdb's table, derived via immunoSEQ multiplex PCR, lists solely in-frame clones and lacks some. The repertoire holds 2 million to 2.5 million clones, approximately 90% seen once, with around 0.4% in the top ten. The CDR3 runs to 14 residues. Trimming removed 4 bases from V and 2 bases from J, with 12 bases in between. Germline CDR1 reads MNHNS; CDR2 reads SASEGT. The chain uses TRBV6-1 and TRBJ2-7; unclear D gene. The source is a man aged 18 to 29 in good health. Some clones in this sample may be carry-over from other donors' samples. Sequencing input: naive CD4+ T cells from PBMCs. Subset reported: CD45RA+ positively selected. The CDR3 region has the DNA TGTGCCAGCAGTGGCGGAATCAGGCCCTACGAGCAGTACTTC. Translated: CASSGGIRPYEQYF.